This T cell receptor (beta chain) was recorded in a study of cytomegalovirus exposure and HLA in healthy donors. This CDR3 comprises 13 residues. CDR1 SNHLY and CDR2 FYNNEI come from the germline V gene. V dropped 11 bases and J dropped 3; count of bases not matched to a gene: 9. Each donor was healthy, and each was a bone marrow donor. Overall study findings and caveats: CMV antigen specificity of a few CMV-associated chains was confirmed in vitro. Available immune exposure information was restricted to CMV serostatus only.

Amplification used 60 Vbeta primers and 13 Jbeta primers. Assay used: immunoSEQ multiplex PCR; TCRdb lists only in-frame clones, some missing. The data hold 80,000 or so clones, with about four fifths observed a single time. Concerning this clone itself: What it binds is unknown.

Sequencing used PBMCs. The sequence derives from a man aged 35-49 years in good health and CMV-seronegative. The rearrangement uses TRBV2 and TRBJ1-1; TRBD1 matches at 7 bases. CDR3 region: CADRQGPDTEAFF. Written as DNA, the CDR3 is TGTGCCGATCGACAGGGACCGGACACTGAAGCTTTCTTT.